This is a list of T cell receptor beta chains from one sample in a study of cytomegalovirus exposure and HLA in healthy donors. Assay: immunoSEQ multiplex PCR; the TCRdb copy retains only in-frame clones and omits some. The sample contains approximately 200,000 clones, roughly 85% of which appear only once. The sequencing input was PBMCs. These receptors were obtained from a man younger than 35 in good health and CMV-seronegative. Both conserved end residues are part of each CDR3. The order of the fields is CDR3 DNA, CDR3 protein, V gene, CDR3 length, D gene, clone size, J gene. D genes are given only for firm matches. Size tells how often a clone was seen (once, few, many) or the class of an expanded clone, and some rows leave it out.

TGTGCCAGCAGTTTCGGTCCCGGTACGCAGTATTTT	CASSFGPGTQYF	TRBV28	12	.	.	TRBJ2-3
TGTGCCAGTAGTATAGATCCTCGAGGGGGCGATGGCTACACCTTC	CASSIDPRGGDGYTF	TRBV19	15	TRBD1	.	TRBJ1-2
TGTGCCAGCAGTGGGGGGGGCGTGGAAAAACTGTTTTTT	CASSGGGVEKLFF	TRBV6-5	13	.	once	TRBJ1-4
TGTGCCAGTGGACAGGGCCAAGCAGATACGCAGTATTTT	CASGQGQADTQYF	TRBV28	13	TRBD1	.	TRBJ2-3
TGTGCCAGCAGTCGTTGGGACAGGGGTTACGAGCAGTACTTC	CASSRWDRGYEQYF	TRBV7-9	14	TRBD1	.	TRBJ2-7
TGTGCCAGCAGCCCTCTAGCGACTAATAGGAATGAGCAGTTCTTC	CASSPLATNRNEQFF	TRBV28	15	.	.	TRBJ2-1
TGTGCCAGCAGTCGGACGGCGGGGGCGGAAGAGACCCAGTACTTC	CASSRTAGAEETQYF	TRBV27	15	.	.	TRBJ2-5
TGTGCCTGGAGCCTAACTAGTCCCCAAGAGACCCAGTACTTC	CAWSLTSPQETQYF	TRBV30	14	.	few	TRBJ2-5
TGTGCTAGTGGTTTGGAAGGGAGGACAGGGGCTAACTATGGCTACACCTTC	CASGLEGRTGANYGYTF	TRBV12-5	17	TRBD1	few	TRBJ1-2
TGTGCCAGCAGTTACTCCCATTCTCAGCCCCAGCATTTT	CASSYSHSQPQHF	TRBV6-6	13	.	few	TRBJ1-5
TGTGCCAGCATTGGCACAGGCCCAAACGAGCAGTACTTC	CASIGTGPNEQYF	TRBV6-5	13	.	few	TRBJ2-7
TGTGCCTGGAGTGCTGTTAGCGGGGGTGAGCAGTTCTTC	CAWSAVSGGEQFF	TRBV30	13	TRBD2	.	TRBJ2-1
TGTGCCAGCAGTTTATTCGTTACGGGAAGCGGGGAGACCTACGAGCAGTACTTC	CASSLFVTGSGETYEQYF	TRBV28	18	TRBD2	.	TRBJ2-7
TGCGCCAGCGGGCTAGCGGGAGAGACCCAGTACTTC	CASGLAGETQYF	TRBV10-2	12	TRBD2	.	TRBJ2-5
TGCAGCGTTGGAGTAGACAGGGGGCCAGATACGCAGTATTTT	CSVGVDRGPDTQYF	TRBV29-1	14	TRBD1	.	TRBJ2-3
TGTGCCAGCAGCTTTTCAGGGTACACTGAAGCTTTCTTT	CASSFSGYTEAFF	TRBV7-8	13	.	.	TRBJ1-1
TGCGCCAGCAGCTTGGGAGGGCAAAGCTCCTACGAGCAGTACTTC	CASSLGGQSSYEQYF	TRBV5-1	15	.	.	TRBJ2-7
TGTGCCAGCAGTTTAGGTAGCGGGAGGGCTATCTGGGAGACCCAGTACTTC	CASSLGSGRAIWETQYF	TRBV27	17	TRBD2	.	TRBJ2-5
TGCGCCAGCAGTCAATCGTCCGGGGGACTAAAGAGTTCCTACGAGCAGTACTTC	CASSQSSGGLKSSYEQYF	TRBV23-1	18	TRBD2	.	TRBJ2-7
TGTGCCAGCAGCCAAGTAAAGGGTACAGGCGAGCAGTACTTC	CASSQVKGTGEQYF	TRBV4-2	14	.	.	TRBJ2-7
TGCACCAGCAGCCAAGCGAACAGGACCTCCTACGAGCAGTACTTC	CTSSQANRTSYEQYF	TRBV1	15	.	.	TRBJ2-7
TGTGCCAGCAGCTTATCGGGACTAACGGGCTCCTACAATGAGCAGTTCTTC	CASSLSGLTGSYNEQFF	TRBV7-6	17	TRBD2	.	TRBJ2-1
TGCGCCAGCAGCTTGGGCGCGGGGAGCTCCTACGAGCAGTACTTC	CASSLGAGSSYEQYF	TRBV5-1	15	.	few	TRBJ2-7
TGTGCCAGCAGCCCCCGGTGGGAGAGCTCCTATAATTCACCCCTCCACTTT	CASSPRWESSYNSPLHF	TRBV11-2	17	.	.	TRBJ1-6
TGCGCCAGCAGCCAAGATACGGGGGACGAAAAACTGTTTTTT	CASSQDTGDEKLFF	TRBV4-3	14	.	.	TRBJ1-4
TGTGCCAGCAGTGACCGACAGCATAATTCACCCCTCCACTTT	CASSDRQHNSPLHF	TRBV6-5	14	.	.	TRBJ1-6
TGTGCCATCTCGACTAGCGGAGTCGGGGGCACCGGGGAGCTGTTTTTT	CAISTSGVGGTGELFF	TRBV7-2	16	TRBD2	.	TRBJ2-2
TGTGCTAGTGGTTTGGTTCCCCTCGGTCAAACAAGGCGGGAGACCCAGTACTTC	CASGLVPLGQTRRETQYF	TRBV12-5	18	.	.	TRBJ2-5
TGCGCCAGCAGCTTGTTGGGTCCTAGCGGGGGGGCTATCTACAATGAGCAGTTCTTC	CASSLLGPSGGAIYNEQFF	TRBV5-1	19	TRBD2	.	TRBJ2-1
TGCGCCAGCAGCTTCAGCTCGGGAGGGGAGACCCAGTACTTC	CASSFSSGGETQYF	TRBV5-1	14	TRBD2	few	TRBJ2-5
TGTGCCAGCAGTTTATCCGGGCAGGGCACCTACGAGCAGTACTTC	CASSLSGQGTYEQYF	TRBV27	15	.	.	TRBJ2-7
TGTGCCAGCAGCCAACTAGGGGACAGGACTTACGAGCAGTACTTC	CASSQLGDRTYEQYF	TRBV14	15	TRBD1	.	TRBJ2-7
TGTGCCAGCAGTTTTGGGGGGTTGGGTACTGAAGCTTTCTTT	CASSFGGLGTEAFF	TRBV2	14	.	.	TRBJ1-1
TGTGCCAGCACCTACCCAAGGGCTTTCGGGAGTGAGCAGTTCTTC	CASTYPRAFGSEQFF	TRBV11-2	15	.	.	TRBJ2-1
TGTGCCTGGACTTTAGCCAATGAGCAGTTCTTC	CAWTLANEQFF	TRBV30	11	.	.	TRBJ2-1
TGTGCCAGCAGAGTACTAGCGGGGCCTGACAATGAGCAGTTCTTC	CASRVLAGPDNEQFF	TRBV6-1	15	TRBD2	.	TRBJ2-1
TGTGCCAGCAGCCAAGAGACAGGGGAGTATGAAAAACTGTTTTTT	CASSQETGEYEKLFF	TRBV14	15	TRBD1	few	TRBJ1-4
TGTGCCAGCAGCGGACAGGGGGAGATTAATTCACCCCTCCACTTT	CASSGQGEINSPLHF	TRBV7-9	15	TRBD1	.	TRBJ1-6
TGTGCCAGCAGCTTGGTACTAGCGGACAATGAGCAGTTCTTC	CASSLVLADNEQFF	TRBV7-2	14	TRBD2	.	TRBJ2-1
TGTGCCAGCAGTGAATTACTAGCGGGGGGGATTGGAGAGACCCAGTACTTC	CASSELLAGGIGETQYF	TRBV25-1	17	TRBD2	.	TRBJ2-5
TGCGCCAGCAGCGCGGGACAGGGGGCCTACGAGCAGTACTTC	CASSAGQGAYEQYF	TRBV5-1	14	TRBD1	.	TRBJ2-7
TGTGCCAGCAGCGACTACACAGGGGGGGTTGAAGCTTTCTTT	CASSDYTGGVEAFF	TRBV9	14	TRBD1	.	TRBJ1-1
TGTGCCAGTAGCAAAAGGGGGGGGACACCTCCGAACTATGGCTACACCTTC	CASSKRGGTPPNYGYTF	TRBV19	17	.	once	TRBJ1-2
TGTGCCAGCAGCTATTCATCGGATGAGCAGTTCTTC	CASSYSSDEQFF	TRBV7-9	12	.	.	TRBJ2-1
TGTGCCAGTAGTATTTTTGGAAATTTAAAGGGGCATGAGCAGTTCTTC	CASSIFGNLKGHEQFF	TRBV19	16	.	.	TRBJ2-1
TGTGCCAGCAGCCTTCCCACAGGGGTGGGAGAGACCCAGTACTTC	CASSLPTGVGETQYF	TRBV28	15	TRBD1	.	TRBJ2-5
TGTGCCAGCAGTGGGACAGGGGGAACAGATACGCAGTATTTT	CASSGTGGTDTQYF	TRBV28	14	TRBD1	.	TRBJ2-3
TGTGCCAGCAGTTACGGGGACAGGGAGACTGAAGCTTTCTTT	CASSYGDRETEAFF	TRBV6-5	14	TRBD1	.	TRBJ1-1
TGTGCCAGCTCACCACCGGACTGGGTGAAAGAGACCCAGTACTTC	CASSPPDWVKETQYF	TRBV18	15	.	.	TRBJ2-5
TGTGCCAGCAGTAAGGACAGGGGGCTTTCGGATACGCAGTATTTT	CASSKDRGLSDTQYF	TRBV6-4	15	TRBD1	.	TRBJ2-3
TGCGCCAGCAAAAACTCGCGGGAGAAGTCGGATGAGCAGTTCTTC	CASKNSREKSDEQFF	TRBV5-1	15	TRBD2	.	TRBJ2-1
TGTGCCAGCAGTTTTGGGACATCGGTTTACGAGCAGTACTTC	CASSFGTSVYEQYF	TRBV28	14	.	.	TRBJ2-7
TGTGCCAGCCGCACGAGCGGGGGCTCCTACAATGAGCAGTTCTTC	CASRTSGGSYNEQFF	TRBV27	15	TRBD2	.	TRBJ2-1
TGTGCCAGCGGGACAGGGAGGAGCTCCTACGAGCAGTACTTC	CASGTGRSSYEQYF	TRBV2	14	TRBD1	few	TRBJ2-7
TGTGCCAGCAGCGCAGCGGGGGGGTTATACAATGAGCAGTTCTTC	CASSAAGGLYNEQFF	TRBV9	15	TRBD2	.	TRBJ2-1
TGTGCCAGTAGTAAGGGACACCCCTACGAGCAGTACTTC	CASSKGHPYEQYF	TRBV19	13	.	.	TRBJ2-7